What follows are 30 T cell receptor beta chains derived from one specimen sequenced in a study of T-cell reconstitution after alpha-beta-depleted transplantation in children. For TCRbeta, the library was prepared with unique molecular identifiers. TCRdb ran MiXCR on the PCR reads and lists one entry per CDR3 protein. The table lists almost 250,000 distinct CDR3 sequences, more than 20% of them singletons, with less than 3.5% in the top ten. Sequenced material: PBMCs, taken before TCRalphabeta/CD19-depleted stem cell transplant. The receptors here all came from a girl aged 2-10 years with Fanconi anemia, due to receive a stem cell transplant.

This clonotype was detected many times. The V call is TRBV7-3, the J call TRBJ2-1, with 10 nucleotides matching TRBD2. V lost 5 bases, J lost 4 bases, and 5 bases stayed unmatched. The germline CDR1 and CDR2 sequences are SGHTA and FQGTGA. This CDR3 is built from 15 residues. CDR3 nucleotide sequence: TGTGCCAGCAGCAATAGCGGGGGGACATACAATGAGCAGTTCTTC. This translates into CASSNSGGTYNEQFF.

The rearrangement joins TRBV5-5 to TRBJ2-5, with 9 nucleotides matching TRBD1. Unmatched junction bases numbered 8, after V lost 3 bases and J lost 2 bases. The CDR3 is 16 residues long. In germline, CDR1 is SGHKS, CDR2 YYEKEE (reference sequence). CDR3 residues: CASSYLTGTGQETQYF. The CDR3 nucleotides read TGTGCCAGCAGCTACCTCACCGGGACAGGGCAAGAGACCCAGTACTTC.

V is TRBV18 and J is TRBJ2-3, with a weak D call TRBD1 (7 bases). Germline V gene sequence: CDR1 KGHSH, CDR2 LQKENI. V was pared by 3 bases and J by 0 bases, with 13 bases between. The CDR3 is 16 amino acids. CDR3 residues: CASSPSEGASTDTQYF. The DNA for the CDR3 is TGTGCCAGCTCACCCTCGGAGGGGGCTAGCACAGATACGCAGTATTTT.

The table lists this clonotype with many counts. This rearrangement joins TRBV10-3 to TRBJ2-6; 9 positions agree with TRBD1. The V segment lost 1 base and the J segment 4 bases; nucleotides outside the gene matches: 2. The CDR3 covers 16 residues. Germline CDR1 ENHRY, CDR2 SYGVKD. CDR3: CAISEWTGDGANVLTF. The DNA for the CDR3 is TGTGCCATCAGTGAGTGGACAGGGGACGGGGCCAACGTCCTGACTTTC.

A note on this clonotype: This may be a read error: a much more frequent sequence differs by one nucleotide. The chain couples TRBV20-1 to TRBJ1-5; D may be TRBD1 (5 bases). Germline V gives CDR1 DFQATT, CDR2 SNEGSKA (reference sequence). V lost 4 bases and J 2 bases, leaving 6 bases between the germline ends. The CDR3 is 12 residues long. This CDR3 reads CSAIQGNQPQHF. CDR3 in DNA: TGCAGTGCTATACAGGGCAATCAGCCCCAGCATTTT.

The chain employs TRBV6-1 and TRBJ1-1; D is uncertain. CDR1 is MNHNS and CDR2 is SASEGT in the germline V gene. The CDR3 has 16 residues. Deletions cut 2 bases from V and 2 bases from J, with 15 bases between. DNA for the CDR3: TGTGCCAGCAGTGAACCCGCGAGAGAGACTAACACTGAAGCTTTCTTT. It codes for CASSEPARETNTEAFF.

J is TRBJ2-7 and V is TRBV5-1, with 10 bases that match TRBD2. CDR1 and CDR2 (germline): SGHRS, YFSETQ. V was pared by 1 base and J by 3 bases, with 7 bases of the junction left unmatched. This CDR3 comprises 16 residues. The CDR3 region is CASSLTRAGGLYEQYF. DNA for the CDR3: TGCGCCAGCAGCTTGACAAGAGCGGGAGGGCTCTACGAGCAGTACTTC.

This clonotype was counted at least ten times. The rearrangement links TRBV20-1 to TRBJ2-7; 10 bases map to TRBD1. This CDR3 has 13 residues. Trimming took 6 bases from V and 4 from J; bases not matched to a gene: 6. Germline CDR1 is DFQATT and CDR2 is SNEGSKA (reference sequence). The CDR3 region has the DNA TGCAGTGCCGCGGACAGGGGGGCGTACGAGCAGTACTTC. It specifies CSAADRGAYEQYF.

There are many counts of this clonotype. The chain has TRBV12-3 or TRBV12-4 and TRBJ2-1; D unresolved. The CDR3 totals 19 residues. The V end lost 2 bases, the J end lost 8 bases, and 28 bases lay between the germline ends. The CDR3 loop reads CASSLPHWKGGYHFDEQFF. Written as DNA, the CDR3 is TGTGCCAGCAGTTTACCCCACTGGAAGGGCGGTTACCATTTCGATGAGCAGTTCTTC.

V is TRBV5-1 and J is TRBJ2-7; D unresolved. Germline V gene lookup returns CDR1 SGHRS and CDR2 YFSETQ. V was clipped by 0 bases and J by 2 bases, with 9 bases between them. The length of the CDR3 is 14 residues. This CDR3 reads CASSLDIGTYEQYF. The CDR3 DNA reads TGCGCCAGCAGCTTGGACATAGGGACCTACGAGCAGTACTTC. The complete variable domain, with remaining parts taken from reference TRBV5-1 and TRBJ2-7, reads KAGVTQTPRYLIKTRGQQVTLSCSPISGHRSVSWYQQTPGQGLQFLFEYFSETQRNKGNFPGRFSGRQFSNSRSEMNVSTLELGDSALYLCASSLDIGTYEQYFGPGTRLTVT.

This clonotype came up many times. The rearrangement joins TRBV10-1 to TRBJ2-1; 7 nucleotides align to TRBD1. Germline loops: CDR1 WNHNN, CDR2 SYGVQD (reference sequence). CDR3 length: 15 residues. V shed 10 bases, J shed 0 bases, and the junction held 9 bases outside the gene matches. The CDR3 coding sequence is TGCGCCAACCCATACCGGGACAGCTCCTACAATGAGCAGTTCTTC. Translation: CANPYRDSSYNEQFF.

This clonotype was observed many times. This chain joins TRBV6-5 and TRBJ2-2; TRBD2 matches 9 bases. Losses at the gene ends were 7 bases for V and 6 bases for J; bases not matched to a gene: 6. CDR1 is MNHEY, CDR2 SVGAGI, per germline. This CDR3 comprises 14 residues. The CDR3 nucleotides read TGTGCCAGCAAATGGCGGGAGGGCCCCGGGGAGCTGTTTTTT. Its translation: CASKWREGPGELFF.

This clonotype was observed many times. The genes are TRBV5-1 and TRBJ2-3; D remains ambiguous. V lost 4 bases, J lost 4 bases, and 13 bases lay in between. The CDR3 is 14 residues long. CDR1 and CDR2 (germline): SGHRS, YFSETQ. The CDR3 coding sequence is TGCGCCAGCAGCATTGCGCAGGAATCAGATACGCAGTATTTT. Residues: CASSIAQESDTQYF.

CDR3 loop: CASSFFGTSAYNEQFF. In DNA form, the CDR3 reads TGTGCCAGCAGTTTTTTCGGGACTAGCGCCTACAATGAGCAGTTCTTC. The rearrangement joins TRBV28 to TRBJ2-1; 10 nucleotides agree with TRBD2. Germline trimming cut 3 bases from V and 2 bases from J; bases unmatched to any gene: 4. Germline-derived CDR1 and CDR2 are MDHEN and SYDVKM. The CDR3 runs 16 residues.

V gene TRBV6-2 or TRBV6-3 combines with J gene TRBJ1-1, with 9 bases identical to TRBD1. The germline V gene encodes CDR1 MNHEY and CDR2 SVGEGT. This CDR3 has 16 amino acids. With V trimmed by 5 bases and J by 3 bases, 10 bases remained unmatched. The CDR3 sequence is CASSLRQGGIDTEAFF. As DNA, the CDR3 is TGTGCCAGCAGTCTCCGACAGGGGGGAATTGACACTGAAGCTTTCTTT.

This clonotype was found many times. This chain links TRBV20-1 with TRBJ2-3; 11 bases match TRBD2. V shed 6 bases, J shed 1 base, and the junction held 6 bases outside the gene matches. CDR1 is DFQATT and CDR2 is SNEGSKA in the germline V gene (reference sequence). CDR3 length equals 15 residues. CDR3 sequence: CSASGLAGRTDTQYF. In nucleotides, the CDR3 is TGCAGTGCCAGCGGACTAGCGGGCCGCACAGATACGCAGTATTTT.

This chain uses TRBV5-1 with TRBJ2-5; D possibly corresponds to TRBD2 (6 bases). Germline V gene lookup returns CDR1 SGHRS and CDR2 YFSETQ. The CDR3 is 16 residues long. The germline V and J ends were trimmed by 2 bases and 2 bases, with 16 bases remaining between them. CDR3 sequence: CASSLGGQGPQETQYF. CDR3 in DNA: TGCGCCAGCAGCTTAGGAGGGCAGGGTCCACAAGAGACCCAGTACTTC.

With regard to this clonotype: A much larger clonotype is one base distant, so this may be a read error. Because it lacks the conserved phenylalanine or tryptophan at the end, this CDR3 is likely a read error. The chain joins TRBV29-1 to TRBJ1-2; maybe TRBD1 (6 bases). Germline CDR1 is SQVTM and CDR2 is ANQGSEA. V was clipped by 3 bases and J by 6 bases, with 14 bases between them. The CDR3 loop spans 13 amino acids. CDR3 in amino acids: CSVERSRGHGYTC. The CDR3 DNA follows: TGCAGCGTTGAGAGGTCCAGGGGCCATGGCTACACCTGC.

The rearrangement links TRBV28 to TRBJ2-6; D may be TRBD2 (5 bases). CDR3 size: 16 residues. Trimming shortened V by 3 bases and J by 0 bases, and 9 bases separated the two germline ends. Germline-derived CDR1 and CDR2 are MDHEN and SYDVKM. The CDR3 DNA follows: TGTGCCAGCAGTTTTGCGGGCCGCTCTGGGGCCAACGTCCTGACTTTC. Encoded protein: CASSFAGRSGANVLTF.

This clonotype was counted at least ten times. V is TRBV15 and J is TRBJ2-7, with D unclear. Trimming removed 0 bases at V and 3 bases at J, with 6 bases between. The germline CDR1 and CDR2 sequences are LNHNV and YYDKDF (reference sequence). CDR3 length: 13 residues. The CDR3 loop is CATSREFGYEQYF. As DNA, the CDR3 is TGTGCCACCAGCAGAGAGTTTGGCTACGAGCAGTACTTC.

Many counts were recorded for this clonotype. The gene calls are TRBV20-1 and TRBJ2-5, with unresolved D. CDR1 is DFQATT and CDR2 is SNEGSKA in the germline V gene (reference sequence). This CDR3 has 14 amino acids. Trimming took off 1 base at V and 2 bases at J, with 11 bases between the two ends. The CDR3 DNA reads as TGCAGTGCTAGAGGCCAGGAAGAACAAGAGACCCAGTACTTC. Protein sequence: CSARGQEEQETQYF.

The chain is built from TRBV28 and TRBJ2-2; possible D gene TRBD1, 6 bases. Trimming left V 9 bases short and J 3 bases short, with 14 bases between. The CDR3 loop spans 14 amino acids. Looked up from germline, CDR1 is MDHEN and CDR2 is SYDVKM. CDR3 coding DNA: TGTGCCAGTAGAGTGACAGGAGACACCGGGGAGCTGTTTTTT. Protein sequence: CASRVTGDTGELFF.

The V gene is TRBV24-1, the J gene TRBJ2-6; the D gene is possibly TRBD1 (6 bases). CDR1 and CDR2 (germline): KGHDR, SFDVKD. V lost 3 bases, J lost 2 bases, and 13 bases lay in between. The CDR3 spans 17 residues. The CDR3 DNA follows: TGTGCCACCAGTGATCGAATACAGGGAACTGGGGCCAACGTCCTGACTTTC. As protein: CATSDRIQGTGANVLTF.

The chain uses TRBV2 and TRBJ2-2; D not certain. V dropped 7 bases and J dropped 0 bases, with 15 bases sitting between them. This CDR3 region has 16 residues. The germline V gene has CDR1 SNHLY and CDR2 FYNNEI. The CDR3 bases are TGTGCCAGCAAAGACGGCGACATAACGAACACCGGGGAGCTGTTTTTT. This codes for CASKDGDITNTGELFF.

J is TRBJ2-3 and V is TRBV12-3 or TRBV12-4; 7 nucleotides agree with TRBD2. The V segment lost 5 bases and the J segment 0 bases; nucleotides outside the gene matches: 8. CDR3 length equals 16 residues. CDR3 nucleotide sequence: TGTGCCAGCAGTCCCCATCTAGCGGCAAGCACAGATACGCAGTATTTT. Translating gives CASSPHLAASTDTQYF.

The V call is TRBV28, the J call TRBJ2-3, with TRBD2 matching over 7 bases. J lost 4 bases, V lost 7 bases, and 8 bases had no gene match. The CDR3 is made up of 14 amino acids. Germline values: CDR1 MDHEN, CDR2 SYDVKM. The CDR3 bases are TGTGCCAGCACCGTGGGGGGGAGCCCAGATACGCAGTATTTT. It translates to CASTVGGSPDTQYF. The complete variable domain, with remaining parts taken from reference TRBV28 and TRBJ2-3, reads DVKVTQSSRYLVKRTGEKVFLECVQDMDHENMFWYRQDPGLGLRLIYFSYDVKMKEKGDIPEGYSVSREKKERFSLILESASTNQTSMYLCASTVGGSPDTQYFGPGTRLTVL.

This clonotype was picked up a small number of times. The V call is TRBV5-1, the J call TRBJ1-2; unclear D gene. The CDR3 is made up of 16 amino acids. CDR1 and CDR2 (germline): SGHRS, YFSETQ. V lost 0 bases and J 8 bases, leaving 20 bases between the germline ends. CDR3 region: CASSLGPLNTVRGYTF. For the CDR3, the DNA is TGCGCCAGCAGCTTGGGCCCCCTGAATACGGTGAGGGGCTACACCTTC.

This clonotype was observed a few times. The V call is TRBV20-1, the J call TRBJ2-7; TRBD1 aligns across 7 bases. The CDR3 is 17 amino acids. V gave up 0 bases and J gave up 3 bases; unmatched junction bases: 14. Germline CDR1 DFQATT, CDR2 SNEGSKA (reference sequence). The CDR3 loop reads CSARDKGDRVSLYEQYF. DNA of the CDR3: TGCAGTGCTAGAGATAAGGGCGACAGGGTTTCCCTCTACGAGCAGTACTTC.

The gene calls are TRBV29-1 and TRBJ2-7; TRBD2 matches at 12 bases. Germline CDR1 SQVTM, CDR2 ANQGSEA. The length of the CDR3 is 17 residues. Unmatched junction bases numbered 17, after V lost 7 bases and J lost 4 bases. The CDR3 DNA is TGCAGCGGTCCAGCGGGACTAGCGGGTTACCCTAGGTACGAGCAGTACTTC. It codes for CSGPAGLAGYPRYEQYF.

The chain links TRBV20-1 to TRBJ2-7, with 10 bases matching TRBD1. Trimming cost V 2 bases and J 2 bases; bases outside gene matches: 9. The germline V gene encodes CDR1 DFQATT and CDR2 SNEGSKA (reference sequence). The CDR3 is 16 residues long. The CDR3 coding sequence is TGCAGTGCTAGAAGGGGACAGGGGCCGTTCCCCTACGAGCAGTACTTC. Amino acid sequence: CSARRGQGPFPYEQYF.